Below are 15 T cell receptor beta chains sequenced from a single sample in a study of blood T cell repertoires in COVID-19 (dated by TCRdb to 2020 to 2021). The library was generated by the immunoSEQ multiplex PCR assay. TCRdb took over this immuneACCESS table, retaining in-frame rearrangements with V and J assigned. Such tables are incomplete; in checked studies, under half of the missing clones stem from an unresolved V gene, and the remainder is unexplained. Counted in this sample were 200,000 or so clones; about 88% of them appeared once. The top ten hold about 18% of the sample. The sequenced sample consisted of peripheral blood. The receptors originated from a man aged 50 or older with COVID-19, enrolled during active disease.

CDR3 sequence (DNA): TGCAGCGTTGTTCGGACAGACACAAACTACTACGAGCAGTACTTC. Translated: CSVVRTDTNYYEQYF. V is TRBV29-1 and J is TRBJ2-7; the D gene is possibly TRBD1 (6 bases). The ends were cut back, 4 bases at V and 3 bases at J, with 19 bases in the middle. The CDR3 has 15 residues. The V gene's germline CDR1 is SQVTM and CDR2 ANQGSEA.

The gene calls are TRBV7-2 and TRBJ2-5, with 12 bases lining up with TRBD1. Germline-derived CDR1 and CDR2 are SGHTA and FQGNSA. This CDR3 contains 16 residues. Unmatched junction bases numbered 10, after V lost 5 bases and J lost 6 bases. The CDR3 is CASSLVVGTGGKTQYF. In nucleotides, the CDR3 is TGTGCCAGCAGCCTGGTTGTGGGGACAGGGGGCAAGACCCAGTACTTC.

This chain joins TRBV18 and TRBJ2-3; 10 nucleotides align to TRBD1. Losses at the gene ends were 6 bases for V and 6 bases for J; bases not matched to a gene: 9. The CDR3 is 15 amino acids. Per germline, CDR1 KGHSH and CDR2 LQKENI. The CDR3 sequence is CASSPSTGGRDTQYF. The CDR3 DNA is TGTGCCAGCTCGCCCTCGACAGGGGGCAGGGATACGCAGTATTTT.

CDR3 residues: CASSWAGGVNEKLFF. DNA for the CDR3: TGTGCCAGCAGTTGGGCAGGGGGCGTAAATGAAAAACTGTTTTTT. The rearrangement links TRBV6-5 to TRBJ1-4; 8 bases align to TRBD1. The CDR3 has 15 residues. The V gene end was trimmed by 4 bases and the J gene end by 5 bases; junction bases not matched to a gene: 6. CDR1 and CDR2 from the germline V gene are MNHEY and SVGAGI.

The chain joins TRBV19 to TRBJ2-7, with 10 nucleotides matching TRBD1. Losses at the gene ends were 6 bases for V and 3 bases for J; bases not matched to a gene: 5. CDR1 LNHDA and CDR2 SQIVND come from the germline V gene (reference sequence). CDR3 size: 14 residues. The CDR3, as DNA: TGTGCCAGTAGCCAGAGGACAGGGGGCTACGAGCAGTACTTC. Protein: CASSQRTGGYEQYF.

This chain links TRBV7-2 with TRBJ2-3; TRBD1 is a possible D gene (5 bases). Germline V lookup: CDR1 SGHTA, CDR2 FQGNSA. CDR3 length: 16 amino acids. The germline V and J ends were trimmed by 0 bases and 2 bases, with 12 bases remaining between them. CDR3 sequence reads: CASSLARAAYTDTQYF. CDR3 DNA: TGTGCCAGCAGCTTAGCCAGGGCGGCCTACACAGATACGCAGTATTTT. Using reference TRBV7-2 and TRBJ2-3 for the parts outside the CDR3, the full variable domain is GAGVSQSPSNKVTEKGKDVELRCDPISGHTALYWYRQSLGQGLEFLIYFQGNSAPDKSGLPSDRFSAERTGGSVSTLTIQRTQQEDSAVYLCASSLARAAYTDTQYFGPGTRLTVL.

V and J are TRBV2 and TRBJ2-1; D is undetermined. The V end was cut by 6 bases, the J end by 7 bases, with 10 bases between. The CDR3 contains 12 residues. Germline V gene lookup returns CDR1 SNHLY and CDR2 FYNNEI. This CDR3 reads CASRPLENEQFF. CDR3 nucleotides: TGTGCCAGCAGACCTCTAGAGAATGAGCAGTTCTTC.

The rearrangement joins TRBV21-1 to TRBJ2-7; TRBD2 was called by the table and not checked on the DNA. TRBV21-1 corresponds to a pseudogene. This CDR3 comprises 13 residues. The CDR3 sequence: CASSNSGTYEQYF. CDR3 bases: TGTGCCAGCAGCAACAGCGGGACCTACGAGCAGTACTTC.

This clone was detected many times. The identical CDR3 is also encoded by other nucleotide sequences in the sample. Here the CDR3 reads CASSLDRAHEQYF. The CDR3 nucleotides are TGTGCCAGCAGCCTTGACAGGGCCCACGAGCAGTACTTC. The V gene is TRBV5-4, the J gene TRBJ2-7; 7 nucleotides agree with TRBD1. This CDR3 contains 13 residues. V dropped 4 bases and J dropped 5; count of bases not matched to a gene: 6. The germline CDR1 and CDR2 sequences are SGHNT and YYREEE (reference sequence). The full variable domain, its missing parts supplied by reference TRBV5-4 and TRBJ2-7, is ETGVTQSPTHLIKTRGQQVTLRCSSQSGHNTVSWYQQALGQGPQFIFQYYREEENGRGNFPPRFSGLQFPNYSSELNVNALELDDSALYLCASSLDRAHEQYFGPGTRLTVT.

The chain employs TRBV6-2 or TRBV6-3 and TRBJ1-1, with a possible D match to TRBD1 (5 bases). Germline V lookup: CDR1 MNHEY, CDR2 SVGEGT. The CDR3 contains 13 residues. Trimming left V 2 bases short and J 6 bases short, with 10 bases between. CDR3 region: CASSYVRQSEAFF. CDR3 nucleotides: TGTGCCAGCAGTTACGTTAGACAGTCTGAAGCTTTCTTT.

The rearrangement uses TRBV3-1 (or the pseudogene TRBV3-2) and TRBJ2-2, with 11 bases matching TRBD2. The V segment lost 3 bases and the J segment 3 bases; nucleotides outside the gene matches: 3. The CDR3 runs 16 residues. CDR1 and CDR2 from the germline V gene are LGHDT and YNNKEL (reference sequence). CDR3 bases: TGTGCCAGCAGCCAGAAACTAGCGGGGGACACCGGGGAGCTGTTTTTT. Translating it yields CASSQKLAGDTGELFF.

J is TRBJ2-5 and V is TRBV6-5; a possible D gene is TRBD2 (5 bases). CDR1 is MNHEY and CDR2 is SVGAGI in the germline V gene. The CDR3 loop spans 16 amino acids. V dropped 2 bases and J dropped 2 bases, with 15 bases sitting between them. CDR3 in amino acids: CASSYVPAAVQETQYF. The CDR3 DNA reads as TGTGCCAGCAGTTACGTTCCAGCGGCGGTACAAGAGACCCAGTACTTC.

This sequence joins TRBV24-1 and TRBJ2-3, with TRBD2 matching over 7 bases. The ends lost 4 bases at V and 9 bases at J; junction bases unmatched: 9. Germline CDR1 reads KGHDR; CDR2 reads SFDVKD. The length of the CDR3 is 14 residues. The CDR3 here is CATSDFTGTKTQYF. CDR3 nucleotide sequence: TGTGCCACCAGTGACTTTACCGGGACTAAGACGCAGTATTTT.

The gene calls are TRBV7-9 and TRBJ2-7, with D possibly being TRBD1 (5 bases). The CDR3 runs 15 residues. V was pared by 2 bases and J by 0 bases, with 11 bases between. CDR1 and CDR2 (germline): SEHNR, FQNEAQ (reference sequence). The CDR3 DNA sequence: TGTGCCAGCAGCTTACGTGGGGCTAGCTCCTACGAGCAGTACTTC. Translation gives CASSLRGASSYEQYF.

V and J are TRBV6-2 or TRBV6-3 and TRBJ2-2, with TRBD1 matching over 12 bases. The CDR3 contains 17 residues. Per germline, CDR1 MNHEY and CDR2 SVGEGT. Losses at the gene ends were 2 bases for V and 4 bases for J; bases not matched to a gene: 5. The CDR3 nucleotides read TGTGCCAGCAGTTACCCCTCGGGACAGGGGGCCACCGGGGAGCTGTTTTTT. Translating it yields CASSYPSGQGATGELFF.